The 30 T cell receptor beta chains presented below share a single source sample, sequenced in a study of control samples from healthy donors and cancer patients. Profiling relied on immunoSEQ multiplex PCR, and the TCRdb table lists in-frame clones only, not all of them. The sample carries 75,000 to 90,000 clones, more than 75% recorded once. The sequencing sample was made of blood. Receptors originate from a middle-aged woman in good health.

This clone was counted only a few times. This rearrangement joins TRBV4-1 to TRBJ2-1; 12 nucleotides line up with TRBD2. From germline, CDR1 is MGHRA and CDR2 YSYEKL. The CDR3 contains 16 residues. V lost 0 bases, J lost 7 bases, and 4 bases stayed unmatched. CDR3 sequence reads: CASSQEGLAGINEQFF. In DNA, the CDR3 is TGCGCCAGCAGCCAAGAGGGACTAGCGGGCATTAATGAGCAGTTCTTC.

The rearrangement links TRBV7-3 to TRBJ1-6, with 7 bases lining up with TRBD1. Germline loops: CDR1 SGHTA, CDR2 FQGTGA. The CDR3 sequence is 16 residues long. The trim removed 2 bases at V and 9 bases at J, leaving 10 bases unmatched. The CDR3 sequence is CASSLPAGQRTSPLHF. The CDR3 DNA sequence: TGTGCCAGCAGCTTACCCGCGGGACAGAGAACTTCACCCCTCCACTTT.

The V call is TRBV7-2, the J call TRBJ1-3; D is ambiguous. V was shortened by 6 bases and J by 0 bases, with 6 bases between the two germline ends. This CDR3 is built from 13 residues. The germline V gene has CDR1 SGHTA and CDR2 FQGNSA. In DNA form, the CDR3 reads TGTGCCAGCAGACCATCCTCTGGAAACACCATATATTTT. Translation gives CASRPSSGNTIYF.

This clone has only one observation. The chain is built from TRBV18 and TRBJ1-6; TRBD1 matches at 11 bases. Germline CDR1 and CDR2: KGHSH and LQKENI. Germline trimming cut 4 bases from V and 7 bases from J; bases unmatched to any gene: 6. This CDR3 has 16 residues. CDR3 nucleotides: TGTGCCAGCTCACGGACAGGGGGCGCGGAGAATTCACCCCTCCACTTT. Protein: CASSRTGGAENSPLHF.

The chain uses TRBV18 and TRBJ2-6, with 9 bases aligning to TRBD1. The V gene end was trimmed by 3 bases and the J gene end by 0 bases; junction bases not matched to a gene: 3. The CDR3 has 17 amino acids. Germline V gives CDR1 KGHSH, CDR2 LQKENI. DNA for the CDR3: TGTGCCAGCTCACCCGGGACAGGGAGCTCTGGGGCCAACGTCCTGACTTTC. As protein: CASSPGTGSSGANVLTF. The whole variable domain, filled in from reference TRBV18 and TRBJ2-6, reads NAGVMQNPRHLVRRRGQEARLRCSPMKGHSHVYWYRQLPEEGLKFMVYLQKENIIDESGMPKERFSAEFPKEGPSILRIQQVVRGDSAAYFCASSPGTGSSGANVLTFGAGSRLTVL.

The V call is TRBV7-9, the J call TRBJ2-1; D uncertain. Germline assignment: CDR1 SEHNR and CDR2 FQNEAQ (reference sequence). V lost 4 bases, J lost 1 base, and 14 bases lay in between. The CDR3 loop spans 16 amino acids. The CDR3 protein is CASSSPFLGSYNEQFF. CDR3 sequence (DNA): TGTGCCAGCAGCTCCCCCTTTCTGGGATCCTACAATGAGCAGTTCTTC. Drawing the rest from reference TRBV7-9 and TRBJ2-1, the complete variable domain is DTGVSQNPRHKITKRGQNVTFRCDPISEHNRLYWYRQTLGQGPEFLTYFQNEAQLEKSRLLSDRFSAERPKGSFSTLEIQRTEQGDSAMYLCASSSPFLGSYNEQFFGPGTRLTVL.

V usage is TRBV11-3 and J usage is TRBJ1-1, with D unresolved. The CDR3 consists of 13 residues. Germline CDR1 SGHNT, CDR2 YENEEA. V was trimmed by 0 bases and J by 3 bases, leaving 5 bases between them. The CDR3 coding sequence is TGTGCCAGCAGCTTAGAGGCGCACACTGAAGCTTTCTTT. Translated: CASSLEAHTEAFF.

V gene TRBV24-1 combines with J gene TRBJ2-3; D uncertain. Germline V lookup: CDR1 KGHDR, CDR2 SFDVKD. The CDR3 is 13 residues long. Trimming removed 6 bases from V and 0 bases from J, with 6 bases in between. CDR3 amino acids: CATSSYSTDTQYF. The CDR3 region has the DNA TGTGCCACCAGTAGCTATAGCACAGATACGCAGTATTTT.

J is TRBJ1-4 and V is TRBV2; D might be TRBD1 (5 bases). The CDR3 length is 15 residues. CDR1 is SNHLY and CDR2 is FYNNEI in the germline V gene. V lost 6 bases to trimming and J lost 6 bases, with 17 bases between them. In DNA form, the CDR3 reads TGTGCCAGCAGACCACTAGCGGGGGTGGATGAAAAACTGTTTTTT. It codes for CASRPLAGVDEKLFF.

The chain employs TRBV6-2 or TRBV6-3 and TRBJ2-7; 8 positions match TRBD1. Per germline, CDR1 MNHEY and CDR2 SVGEGT. This CDR3 spans 15 amino acids. V dropped 7 bases and J dropped 1; count of bases not matched to a gene: 9. The CDR3 DNA reads TGTGCCAGCATCCCGCGGGACAGGAGATCCTACGAGCAGTACTTC. Translating gives CASIPRDRRSYEQYF.

The chain links TRBV23-1 to TRBJ2-7, with 8 bases lining up with TRBD2. TRBV23-1 is marked as an open reading frame, function uncertain. The CDR3 runs 21 residues. V gave up 0 bases and J gave up 3 bases; unmatched junction bases: 22. Written as DNA, the CDR3 is TGCGCCAGCAGTCAATCAATTCGCGGATCCGATAGCGGGACACCCAACTACGAGCAGTACTTC. Amino acid sequence: CASSQSIRGSDSGTPNYEQYF.

The chain joins TRBV4-3 to TRBJ2-1; 7 nucleotides align to TRBD2. The CDR3 consists of 18 residues. Germline loops: CDR1 LGHNA, CDR2 YSLEER. The trim removed 2 bases at V and 5 bases at J, leaving 15 bases unmatched. The CDR3 coding sequence is TGCGCCAGCAGCCAACTTAAATTCCAGGGACTACCTCACAATGAGCAGTTCTTC. Amino acids: CASSQLKFQGLPHNEQFF.

The DNA for the CDR3 is TGTGCCAGCAGCCCCCCCACGACAGGGTACGGCTACACCTTC. Translation gives CASSPPTTGYGYTF. The chain recombines TRBV6-2 or TRBV6-3 with TRBJ1-2, with 7 bases that match TRBD1. CDR1 is MNHEY and CDR2 is SVGEGT in the germline V gene. The CDR3 totals 14 residues. Unmatched junction bases numbered 12, after V lost 6 bases and J lost 8 bases.

The V call is TRBV7-9, the J call TRBJ1-2; no clear D gene. Germline V gene lookup returns CDR1 SEHNR and CDR2 FQNEAQ (reference sequence). This CDR3 contains 12 residues. The V gene lost 0 bases and the J gene lost 4 bases, with 3 bases spanning the gap. In nucleotides, the CDR3 is TGTGCCAGCAGCTTAGCCAGCTATGGCTACACCTTC. Translating it yields CASSLASYGYTF.

V usage is TRBV9 and J usage is TRBJ1-2; TRBD1 matches 7 bases. Germline lookup yields CDR1 SGDLS and CDR2 YYNGEE. After removal of 0 bases from V and 13 bases from J, the junction contained 9 bases not matched to a gene. The CDR3 is 13 residues long. Here the CDR3 reads CASSVASTGVRTF. The CDR3 nucleotides are TGTGCCAGCAGCGTAGCTAGCACAGGGGTTCGCACCTTC.

This clone showed up just once. The chain joins TRBV5-1 to TRBJ2-4; tentative D call: TRBD1 (7 bases). Trimming removed 1 base at V and 4 bases at J, with 9 bases between. The CDR3 runs to 14 residues. The V gene's germline CDR1 is SGHRS and CDR2 YFSETQ. CDR3 DNA sequence: TGCGCCAGCAGCTTGCAGGGGGGAAAAAACATTCAGTACTTC. It specifies CASSLQGGKNIQYF.

CDR3 DNA sequence: TGTGCCAGCAGGTCGGGGGCAGGGGCGTCCTACGAGCAGTACTTC. Translated: CASRSGAGASYEQYF. V usage is TRBV6-5 and J usage is TRBJ2-7; D is possibly TRBD1 or TRBD2 (6 bases each). The germline V and J ends were trimmed by 6 bases and 1 base, with 16 bases remaining between them. Germline V gene sequence: CDR1 MNHEY, CDR2 SVGAGI. This CDR3 has 15 amino acids.

The chain combines TRBV27 with TRBJ2-7; 8 bases are a match to TRBD2. Germline trimming cut 5 bases from V and 4 bases from J; bases unmatched to any gene: 10. Germline V lookup: CDR1 MNHEY, CDR2 SMNVEV (reference sequence). The CDR3 has 15 residues. Written as DNA, the CDR3 is TGTGCCAGCAGTCCCACCCGGGGGGGCACTTACGAGCAGTACTTC. It yields the protein CASSPTRGGTYEQYF.

The chain couples TRBV7-2 to TRBJ1-1, with a possible D match to TRBD1 (6 bases). With 5 bases removed from V and 5 bases from J, the gap between germline ends came to 15 bases. The CDR3 has 14 residues. The V gene's germline CDR1 is SGHTA and CDR2 FQGNSA. In DNA, the CDR3 is TGTGCCAGCAGCCTCTCCGCAGGGGAGACTGAAGCTTTCTTT. Translating it yields CASSLSAGETEAFF.

The V call is TRBV10-3, the J call TRBJ2-6; TRBD2 is a possible D gene (5 bases). Germline CDR1 is ENHRY and CDR2 is SYGVKD. The CDR3 is made up of 14 amino acids. V lost 6 bases and J lost 4, with 10 bases in between. The CDR3 spells CAIREDSGANVLTF. DNA for the CDR3: TGTGCCATCAGGGAGGATTCAGGGGCCAACGTCCTGACTTTC.

The chain recombines TRBV6-2 or TRBV6-3 with TRBJ1-5; no firm D call. The V gene's germline CDR1 is MNHEY and CDR2 SVGEGT. Trimming cost V 0 bases and J 5 bases, with 8 bases left between them. The CDR3 has 14 amino acids. The CDR3 nucleotides read TGTGCCAGCAGTTACTCATCGGGCTATCAGCCCCAGCATTTT. Protein: CASSYSSGYQPQHF.

Only a few counts were recorded for this clone. This chain joins TRBV19 and TRBJ1-1; D ambiguous. The ends were cut back, 5 bases at V and 11 bases at J, with 21 bases in the middle. The V gene's germline CDR1 is LNHDA and CDR2 SQIVND (reference sequence). The CDR3 is made up of 14 amino acids. CDR3 residues: CASSARQSSDGAFF. CDR3 DNA sequence: TGTGCCAGTAGTGCGCGGCAGTCCTCCGATGGGGCTTTCTTT.

In this sample, this clone turned up a few times. This chain links TRBV5-1 with TRBJ1-4; 7 bases are a match to TRBD1. The CDR3 length is 13 residues. Germline-derived CDR1 and CDR2 are SGHRS and YFSETQ. V was pared by 2 bases and J by 7 bases, with 2 bases of the junction left unmatched. The chain's CDR3 is CASSFRGVEKLFF. CDR3 nucleotide sequence: TGCGCCAGCAGCTTCAGGGGGGTTGAAAAACTGTTTTTT.

The CDR3 here is CASSHGPNTEAFF. In nucleotides, the CDR3 is TGTGCCAGCAGTCATGGTCCGAACACTGAAGCTTTCTTT. The chain links TRBV3-1 (or the pseudogene TRBV3-2) to TRBJ1-1; D gene unclear. The V gene lost 6 bases and the J gene lost 1 base, with 9 bases spanning the gap. Germline V gives CDR1 LGHDT, CDR2 YNNKEL (reference sequence). CDR3 length: 13 residues.

The chain couples TRBV5-1 to TRBJ1-1, with TRBD1 identical over 9 bases. V shed 2 bases, J shed 6 bases, and the junction held 5 bases outside the gene matches. Germline V gene sequence: CDR1 SGHRS, CDR2 YFSETQ. The CDR3 spans 14 residues. CDR3 coding DNA: TGCGCCAGCAGCTTTACAGGGGGCAATGCTGAAGCTTTCTTT. Translated, it gives CASSFTGGNAEAFF.

J is TRBJ2-2 and V is TRBV11-3, with 12 nucleotides matching TRBD2. V shed 5 bases, J shed 6 bases, and the junction held 16 bases outside the gene matches. The CDR3 consists of 19 residues. Germline V gives CDR1 SGHNT, CDR2 YENEEA. The CDR3, as DNA: TGTGCCAGCAGCGTACGACTAGCGGGGGCCACTTCGGGGGCCGGGGAGCTGTTTTTT. Its translation is CASSVRLAGATSGAGELFF.

The chain recombines TRBV6-2 or TRBV6-3 with TRBJ1-1, with no clear D. Trimming cost V 2 bases and J 1 base, with 14 bases left between them. The CDR3 is 16 residues long. Germline values: CDR1 MNHEY, CDR2 SVGEGT. The CDR3 bases are TGTGCCAGCAGTTACATTGGGCCGGCGGGGAACACTGAAGCTTTCTTT. Protein product: CASSYIGPAGNTEAFF.

V and J are TRBV5-5 and TRBJ2-5, with D tentatively TRBD2 (6 bases). The V and J ends lost 2 bases and 5 bases respectively, with 16 bases between them. CDR1 and CDR2 from the germline V gene are SGHKS and YYEKEE (reference sequence). The CDR3 is 15 residues long. The CDR3 DNA reads TGTGCCAGCAGCTTACGACGGCCGGAGGGCGAGACCCAGTACTTC. The encoded protein is CASSLRRPEGETQYF.

The V and J genes are TRBV6-2 or TRBV6-3 and TRBJ2-7; D unresolved. Germline CDR1 MNHEY, CDR2 SVGEGT. V dropped 5 bases and J dropped 0 bases, with 8 bases sitting between them. The CDR3 covers 13 residues. CDR3 nucleotides: TGTGCCAGCAGTCTACCGGGCTCCTACGAGCAGTACTTC. It yields the protein CASSLPGSYEQYF.

This chain links TRBV11-3 with TRBJ1-1, with TRBD1 as a possible D gene (5 bases). Trimming took 2 bases from V and 1 from J, leaving 11 bases between them. In germline, CDR1 is SGHNT, CDR2 YENEEA. The CDR3 contains 15 residues. CDR3 region: CASSLWGGRNTEAFF. DNA for the CDR3: TGTGCCAGCAGCTTATGGGGGGGTAGGAACACTGAAGCTTTCTTT.